This entry lists 29 T cell receptor beta chains sequenced from one sample in a study of OX40 agonist ivuxolimab in advanced cancers. Generated by immunoSEQ multiplex PCR, the TCRdb table keeps only in-frame clones and is missing some. Of tens of thousands of clones listed, approximately 86% were seen once; the top ten hold 12%. This specimen consisted of CD4+ or CD8+ T cells sorted from blood, obtained in a trial of the OX40 agonist ivuxolimab. These receptors were taken from an adult with an advanced solid tumor such as melanoma, head and neck, liver or kidney cancer.

The chain links TRBV5-1 to TRBJ2-3, with TRBD1 as a possible D gene (6 bases). Trimming removed 4 bases at V and 2 bases at J, with 20 bases between. Germline V gene data show CDR1 as SGHRS and CDR2 as YFSETQ. The CDR3 spans 17 residues. The chain's CDR3 is CASSPEPTGPNTDTQYF. The CDR3 DNA reads as TGCGCCAGCAGCCCCGAGCCGACAGGACCGAACACAGATACGCAGTATTTT.

This rearrangement joins TRBV5-6 to TRBJ1-2; D gene ambiguous. The CDR3 sequence is 12 residues long. CDR1 is SGHDT and CDR2 is YYEEEE in the germline V gene. The V and J ends lost 4 bases and 4 bases respectively, with 8 bases between them. The CDR3 sequence is CASSPLGYGYTF. In DNA, the CDR3 is TGTGCCAGCAGCCCTCTAGGCTATGGCTACACCTTC.

This chain links TRBV9 with TRBJ2-7, with a possible D match to TRBD2 (6 bases). V lost 4 bases and J 4 bases, leaving 15 bases between the germline ends. This CDR3 has 14 residues. The V gene's germline CDR1 is SGDLS and CDR2 YYNGEE. Here the CDR3 DNA reads TGTGCCAGCAGCCCGCGGGATGCTGGGTACGAGCAGTACTTC. Protein: CASSPRDAGYEQYF.

This chain links TRBV7-9 with TRBJ1-1; the D gene is possibly TRBD1 (5 bases). This CDR3 region has 13 residues. V lost 8 bases to trimming and J lost 3 bases, with 13 bases between them. The V gene's germline CDR1 is SEHNR and CDR2 FQNEAQ (reference sequence). The CDR3 DNA sequence: TGTGCCAGCGCCGAGGGGCTGCACACTGAAGCTTTCTTT. Its protein is CASAEGLHTEAFF.

The chain recombines TRBV7-8 with TRBJ2-4, with 8 bases aligning to TRBD2. CDR3 length: 15 amino acids. After removal of 5 bases from V and 0 bases from J, the junction contained 3 bases not matched to a gene. Germline CDR1 and CDR2: SGHVS and FQNEAQ. CDR3 sequence: CASSPGGGAKNIQYF. The CDR3 nucleotides are TGTGCCAGCAGCCCGGGGGGGGGAGCCAAAAACATTCAGTACTTC.

The V call is TRBV4-2, the J call TRBJ1-1; D may be TRBD1 (5 bases). The CDR3 has 14 amino acids. Trimming pared 0 bases from V and 4 bases from J, leaving 9 bases between. Per the germline V gene, CDR1 is LGHNA and CDR2 is YNFKEQ. The CDR3 spells CASSQEMGGTEAFF. The CDR3 nucleotides read TGTGCCAGCAGCCAAGAGATGGGGGGCACTGAAGCTTTCTTT.

The chain joins TRBV5-8 to TRBJ2-2; no clear D. CDR1 SGHTS and CDR2 YDEGEE come from the germline V gene. The germline V and J ends were trimmed by 0 bases and 4 bases, with 7 bases remaining between them. The CDR3 totals 14 residues. For the CDR3, the DNA is TGTGCCAGCAGCTTGGTTACTTTCACCGGGGAGCTGTTTTTT. It encodes CASSLVTFTGELFF.

This chain links TRBV9 with TRBJ2-3; D may match TRBD1 or TRBD2 (5 bases each). The CDR3 contains 13 residues. V lost 3 bases and J lost 2, with 7 bases in between. From germline, CDR1 is SGDLS and CDR2 YYNGEE. The DNA of the CDR3 is TGTGCCAGCAGCGAGGGACCCACAGATACGCAGTATTTT. This encodes CASSEGPTDTQYF.

This clone was recorded only once. The chain employs TRBV7-9 and TRBJ2-1; tentatively, D is TRBD2 (5 bases). V dropped 1 base and J dropped 10 bases, with 8 bases sitting between them. This CDR3 comprises 12 residues. Germline CDR1 reads SEHNR; CDR2 reads FQNEAQ (reference sequence). This CDR3 reads CASSLVSGEQFF. CDR3 nucleotide sequence: TGTGCCAGCAGCTTAGTAAGCGGCGAGCAGTTCTTC. The whole variable domain, filled in from reference TRBV7-9 and TRBJ2-1, reads DTGVSQNPRHKITKRGQNVTFRCDPISEHNRLYWYRQTLGQGPEFLTYFQNEAQLEKSRLLSDRFSAERPKGSFSTLEIQRTEQGDSAMYLCASSLVSGEQFFGPGTRLTVL.

This chain links TRBV7-9 with TRBJ1-4; D is possibly TRBD1 (5 bases). Germline V gene lookup returns CDR1 SEHNR and CDR2 FQNEAQ (reference sequence). The CDR3 totals 16 residues. V gave up 1 base and J gave up 8 bases, with 17 bases separating them. CDR3 sequence (DNA): TGTGCCAGCAGCTTAGTGATTGGGGCGACTGAGGAAAAACTGTTTTTT. It codes for CASSLVIGATEEKLFF.

The rearrangement links TRBV7-3 to TRBJ2-2; 8 bases are a match to TRBD2. There are 15 residues in the CDR3. V lost 5 bases, J lost 0 bases, and 2 bases stayed unmatched. CDR1 and CDR2 from the germline V gene are SGHTA and FQGTGA. This CDR3 reads CASSPAGANTGELFF. CDR3 DNA: TGTGCCAGCAGCCCAGCGGGGGCGAACACCGGGGAGCTGTTTTTT.

The V and J genes are TRBV9 and TRBJ1-1; D ambiguous. The ends were cut back, 0 bases at V and 0 bases at J, with 12 bases in the middle. This CDR3 spans 16 amino acids. Per germline, CDR1 SGDLS and CDR2 YYNGEE. The CDR3 DNA reads TGTGCCAGCAGCGTAGGTTCCCAGCACCTGAACACTGAAGCTTTCTTT. Translated: CASSVGSQHLNTEAFF.

The chain carries TRBV4-3 and TRBJ2-1; D unresolved. Per germline, CDR1 LGHNA and CDR2 YSLEER. V gave up 2 bases and J gave up 0 bases, with 11 bases separating them. This CDR3 is 16 amino acids long. CDR3 DNA: TGCGCCAGCAGCCAACTTTCTTTTAGCTCCTACAATGAGCAGTTCTTC. Protein: CASSQLSFSSYNEQFF.

This clone was detected once. Here the CDR3 reads CASTFGGEQYF. In DNA form, the CDR3 reads TGTGCCAGCACCTTTGGTGGCGAGCAGTACTTC. The V call is TRBV6-6, the J call TRBJ2-7; no definite D call. The V and J ends lost 7 bases and 6 bases respectively, with 10 bases between them. This CDR3 has 11 amino acids. Per germline, CDR1 MNHNY and CDR2 SVGAGI (reference sequence).

In its sample, this clone ranks as medium-sized. V and J are TRBV4-3 and TRBJ2-7, with D perhaps being TRBD1 or TRBD2 (5 bases each). The V end was cut by 1 base, the J end by 4 bases, with 14 bases between. CDR1 LGHNA and CDR2 YSLEER come from the germline V gene. The CDR3 has 15 amino acids. The CDR3 DNA sequence: TGCGCCAGCAGCCAAGCACTGGGGGAAGGATACGAGCAGTACTTC. This encodes CASSQALGEGYEQYF.

The chain recombines TRBV5-1 with TRBJ2-2, with 9 bases identical to TRBD1. Trimming removed 5 bases from V and 7 bases from J; junction bases left unmatched: 9. CDR1 and CDR2 (germline): SGHRS, YFSETQ. This CDR3 is built from 15 residues. In DNA, the CDR3 is TGCGCCAGCAGTCGTTCAAGGACAGGGGTCGGGGAGCTGTTTTTT. Its protein product is CASSRSRTGVGELFF.

The chain recombines TRBV5-5 with TRBJ2-7; D is undetermined. CDR3 length: 15 residues. In germline, CDR1 is SGHKS, CDR2 YYEKEE (reference sequence). V lost 4 bases to trimming and J lost 2 bases, with 16 bases between them. The CDR3 nucleotides are TGTGCCAGCAGCCTGGAAAACACTTTCCCCTACGAGCAGTACTTC. Protein: CASSLENTFPYEQYF.

V gene TRBV29-1 combines with J gene TRBJ2-3, with D unresolved. Germline assignment: CDR1 SQVTM and CDR2 ANQGSEA. The CDR3 has 12 residues. V lost 3 bases to trimming and J lost 0 bases, with 4 bases between them. This CDR3 is CSVDQSTDTQYF. CDR3 bases: TGCAGCGTTGATCAAAGCACAGATACGCAGTATTTT.

Here the CDR3 reads CASSLVGGMSTDTQYF. CDR3 bases: TGTGCCAGCAGCCTTGTGGGGGGGATGAGTACAGATACGCAGTATTTT. The chain links TRBV27 to TRBJ2-3; 7 nucleotides agree with TRBD2. CDR3 length: 16 residues. Germline V CDR1 and CDR2: MNHEY, SMNVEV (reference sequence). J gave up 3 bases and V 6 bases, and 12 bases lay outside the gene matches.

This clone has only a few counts. The chain employs TRBV19 and TRBJ1-5; 7 bases align to TRBD1. In germline, CDR1 is LNHDA, CDR2 SQIVND (reference sequence). The J segment lost 5 bases and the V segment lost 6 bases, leaving 10 bases of the junction unmatched. The CDR3 runs to 15 residues. The CDR3 loop reads CASRPDRVGYQPQHF. In DNA, the CDR3 is TGTGCCAGTAGGCCTGACAGGGTTGGATATCAGCCCCAGCATTTT.

This chain connects TRBV4-1 to TRBJ1-5, with D possibly matching TRBD1 (5 bases). The germline gives CDR1 MGHRA, CDR2 YSYEKL. Trimming took 1 base from V and 6 from J, leaving 10 bases between them. The CDR3 length is 14 residues. CDR3 residues: CASSQGGQAQPQHF. Here the CDR3 DNA reads TGCGCCAGCAGCCAAGGGGGCCAGGCTCAGCCCCAGCATTTT.

The V call is TRBV7-9, the J call TRBJ2-5; TRBD2 might be the D (6 bases). CDR3 length: 15 amino acids. Germline lookup yields CDR1 SEHNR and CDR2 FQNEAQ (reference sequence). V dropped 4 bases and J dropped 5 bases, with 17 bases sitting between them. The CDR3 nucleotides read TGTGCCAGCAGCTCCGGGGGATGGACGGGGGAGACCCAGTACTTC. Translation gives CASSSGGWTGETQYF.

The V gene is TRBV4-1, the J gene TRBJ2-3; TRBD2 matches 7 bases. The germline V gene encodes CDR1 MGHRA and CDR2 YSYEKL. Trimming took 4 bases from V and 6 from J; bases not matched to a gene: 7. CDR3 size: 14 residues. DNA of the CDR3: TGCGCCAGCAGCCTAATGGCGGGGGAGGATACGCAGTATTTT. This codes for CASSLMAGEDTQYF.

The chain has TRBV27 and TRBJ2-1, with TRBD1 identical over 7 bases. With 6 bases clipped from V and 9 bases from J, the junction kept 8 bases outside the gene matches. The CDR3 loop spans 13 amino acids. CDR1 is MNHEY and CDR2 is SMNVEV in the germline V gene (reference sequence). CDR3 in amino acids: CASSLYRGGEQFF. The DNA for the CDR3 is TGTGCCAGCAGCCTTTACAGGGGCGGTGAGCAGTTCTTC.

The V and J genes are TRBV11-2 and TRBJ1-2, with D unresolved. The CDR3 extends over 14 amino acids. Trimming took 1 base from V and 3 from J, leaving 9 bases between them. Germline V gives CDR1 SGHAT, CDR2 FQNNGV. The CDR3 is CASSLVGEYYGYTF. As DNA, the CDR3 is TGTGCCAGCAGCTTAGTCGGGGAATACTATGGCTACACCTTC.

This clone was observed a handful of times. This chain links TRBV6-5 with TRBJ2-1; tentatively, D is TRBD1 (7 bases). The CDR3 loop spans 12 amino acids. Trimming took 6 bases from V and 6 from J, leaving 9 bases between them. CDR1 is MNHEY, CDR2 SVGAGI, per germline. DNA of the CDR3: TGTGCCAGCAGCCAGGGGGGCAATGAGCAGTTCTTC. Translating gives CASSQGGNEQFF.

The chain has TRBV4-3 and TRBJ2-5; 13 bases align to TRBD2. CDR1 is LGHNA, CDR2 YSLEER, per germline. J lost 1 base, V lost 4 bases, and 12 bases had no gene match. The length of the CDR3 is 19 residues. DNA of the CDR3: TGCGCCAGCAGCCGCGGACTAGCGGGGGCTTCTCGACCCCAAGAGACCCAGTACTTC. It yields the protein CASSRGLAGASRPQETQYF.

This clone was counted only a few times. J is TRBJ1-5 and V is TRBV4-1; no clear D gene. Germline loops: CDR1 MGHRA, CDR2 YSYEKL. Trimming cost V 3 bases and J 1 base, with 4 bases left between them. The CDR3 has 13 residues. The CDR3, as DNA: TGCGCCAGCAGCCAGATGAGCAATCAGCCCCAGCATTTT. This encodes CASSQMSNQPQHF.

The rearrangement joins TRBV4-1 to TRBJ2-1; TRBD2 might be the D (6 bases). The CDR3 runs 13 residues. V lost 8 bases, J lost 5 bases, and 13 bases lay in between. Germline V gene data show CDR1 as MGHRA and CDR2 as YSYEKL. Here the CDR3 DNA reads TGCGCCAGCGGAGGGGACCATAACAATGAGCAGTTCTTC. Translating it yields CASGGDHNNEQFF.